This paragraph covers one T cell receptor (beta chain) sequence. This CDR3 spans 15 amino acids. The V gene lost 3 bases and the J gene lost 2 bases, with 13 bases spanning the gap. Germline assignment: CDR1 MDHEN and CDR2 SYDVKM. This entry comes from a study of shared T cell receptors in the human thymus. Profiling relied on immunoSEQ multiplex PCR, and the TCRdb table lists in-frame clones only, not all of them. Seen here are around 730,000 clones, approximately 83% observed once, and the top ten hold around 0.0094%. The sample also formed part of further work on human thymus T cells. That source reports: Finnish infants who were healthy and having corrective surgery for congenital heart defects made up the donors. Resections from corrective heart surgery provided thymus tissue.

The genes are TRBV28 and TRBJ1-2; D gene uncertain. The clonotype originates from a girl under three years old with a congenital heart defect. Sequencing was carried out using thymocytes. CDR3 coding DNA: TGTGCCAGCAGTTTTTTGGTGGGCAGCAACTATGGCTACACCTTC. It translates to CASSFLVGSNYGYTF.